These 7 T cell receptor beta chains were sequenced from one sample in a study of shared clonotypes between healthy human individuals. Terminally differentiated effector memory CD45RA+ cells were left out of the naive CD8 fraction, which was CD45RO-negative and positively selected for CCR7. Using immunoSEQ multiplex PCR, the repertoire was profiled, and TCRdb retains in-frame clones only, with some absent. The sample has more than 2 million clones, just under 95% seen once. The source material was naive CD8+ T cells sorted from blood. The receptors come from a man aged 18 to 30 in good health.

As for this clone: Other DNA variants within this sample encode the same CDR3. V usage is TRBV7-6 and J usage is TRBJ2-2, with D perhaps given as TRBD1 or TRBD2 (5 bases each). Deletions cut 5 bases from V and 6 bases from J, with 10 bases between. The germline V gene has CDR1 SGHVS and CDR2 FNYEAQ. The CDR3 runs to 13 residues. The CDR3 DNA reads TGTGCCAGCAGCCTAGAGGGGCCCGGGGAGCTGTTTTTT. Translated, it gives CASSLEGPGELFF.

This chain connects TRBV6-1 to TRBJ2-7, with D perhaps matching TRBD1 (5 bases). The CDR3 length is 17 residues. V lost 1 base and J 2 bases, leaving 18 bases between the germline ends. Germline CDR1 is MNHNS and CDR2 is SASEGT. The CDR3 region is CASSEETSPDKPYEQYF. In DNA, the CDR3 is TGTGCCAGCAGTGAAGAAACAAGTCCGGACAAACCCTACGAGCAGTACTTC.

The chain recombines TRBV2 with TRBJ1-1; the match to TRBD1 covers 9 bases. This CDR3 comprises 17 residues. Losses at the gene ends were 1 base for V and 0 bases for J; bases not matched to a gene: 6. The V gene's germline CDR1 is SNHLY and CDR2 FYNNEI. CDR3 DNA: TGTGCCAGCAGTGAAGGGTGGGGGACAGGGCTGAACACTGAAGCTTTCTTT. Amino acid sequence: CASSEGWGTGLNTEAFF.

This chain uses TRBV10-3 with TRBJ1-2; D unresolved. The CDR3 totals 14 residues. Between the trimmed V and J ends, which lost 0 bases and 3 bases, there was a span of 8 bases. Germline V lookup: CDR1 ENHRY, CDR2 SYGVKD. The CDR3 DNA sequence: TGTGCCATCAGTGAGTCTGTACAATACTATGGCTACACCTTC. This encodes CAISESVQYYGYTF.

The genes are TRBV29-1 and TRBJ1-2; D unclear. V lost 0 bases and J lost 13, with 15 bases in between. CDR1 and CDR2 from the germline V gene are SQVTM and ANQGSEA. This CDR3 has 12 amino acids. CDR3 nucleotide sequence: TGCAGCGTTGAAGATGAGGACTTAGTCTCCACCTTC. Protein: CSVEDEDLVSTF.

The chain carries TRBV6-6 and TRBJ1-2; possible D gene TRBD1, 6 bases. With 4 bases removed from V and 7 bases from J, the gap between germline ends came to 19 bases. Germline loops: CDR1 MNHNY, CDR2 SVGAGI (reference sequence). The length of the CDR3 is 15 residues. The CDR3: CASSWEGTPYVGYTF. The CDR3 coding sequence is TGTGCCAGCAGTTGGGAGGGGACACCGTATGTTGGCTACACCTTC.

This chain joins TRBV13 and TRBJ2-1; the D is unclear. The CDR3 length is 14 residues. CDR1 and CDR2 from the germline V gene are PRHDT and FYEKMQ (reference sequence). V shed 3 bases and J shed 3 bases, with 9 bases lying between them. In DNA form, the CDR3 reads TGTGCCAGCAGCTTCCCTGGAGTCTACAATGAGCAGTTCTTC. Amino acid sequence: CASSFPGVYNEQFF.